This T cell receptor (beta chain) was sequenced during a study of CD8+ T cells in alopecia areata. Study-level results: Both scalp clonality and the expanded CD8+ clones among the top 100 showed a significant decrease with tofacitinib.

It was cDNA, reverse transcribed from extracted RNA, that served as the sequencing template. Sequencing used immunoSEQ multiplex PCR; TCRdb keeps in-frame clones, though not all of them. The repertoire holds about 140,000 clones, 86% seen once, with roughly 13% in the top ten. Treatment here: oral pan-JAK inhibitor, 5-10 mg twice daily. Alopecia areata patients gave lesional scalp punch biopsies and peripheral blood samples. Trimming left V 8 bases short and J 5 bases short, with 19 bases between. Per the germline V gene, CDR1 is SEHNR and CDR2 is FQNEAQ (reference sequence). The CDR3 has 15 residues. In the case of this clone: No antigen is known for it.

The source was CD8+ T cells sorted from blood, collected at week 4, from a patient treated with tofacitinib. This chain joins TRBV7-9 and TRBJ2-1; D might be TRBD2 (6 bases). The sequence was collected from a human donor with alopecia areata. The CDR3 here is CASDSSGETHNEQFF. As DNA, the CDR3 is TGTGCCAGCGACAGCTCGGGGGAGACTCACAATGAGCAGTTCTTC. Combining the CDR3 with reference TRBV7-9 and TRBJ2-1 gives the whole variable domain DTGVSQNPRHKITKRGQNVTFRCDPISEHNRLYWYRQTLGQGPEFLTYFQNEAQLEKSRLLSDRFSAERPKGSFSTLEIQRTEQGDSAMYLCASDSSGETHNEQFFGPGTRLTVL.